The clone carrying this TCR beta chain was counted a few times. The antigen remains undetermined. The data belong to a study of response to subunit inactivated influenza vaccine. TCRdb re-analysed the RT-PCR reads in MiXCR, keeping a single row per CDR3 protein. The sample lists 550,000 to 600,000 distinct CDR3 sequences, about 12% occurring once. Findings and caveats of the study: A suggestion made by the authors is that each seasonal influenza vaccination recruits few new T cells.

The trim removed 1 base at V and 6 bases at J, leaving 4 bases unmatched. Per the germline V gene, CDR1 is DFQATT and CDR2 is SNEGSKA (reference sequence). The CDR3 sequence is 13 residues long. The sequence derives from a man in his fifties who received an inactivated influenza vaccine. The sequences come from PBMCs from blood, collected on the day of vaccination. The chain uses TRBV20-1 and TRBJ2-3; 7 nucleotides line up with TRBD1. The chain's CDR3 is CSARAQGTDTQYF. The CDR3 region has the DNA TGCAGTGCTAGAGCACAGGGGACCGATACGCAGTATTTT.